This is a list of T cell receptor beta chains from one sample in a study of blood T cell repertoires in COVID-19. Some clones are missing from TCRdb's copy, which holds only in-frame ones; the method was immunoSEQ multiplex PCR. Seen here are around 180,000 clones, around 80% observed once, and the top ten hold 10% to 15%. Sequenced input: peripheral blood. The source of these receptors is a woman at least 80 years old with COVID-19, enrolled during active disease. Each CDR3 is given without its conserved first and last residue.

cdr3_aa	v_call	j_call	cdr3_length
ASSALAGGDNEQF	TRBV9	TRBJ2-1	13
ASSRLAGGRVSNEQF	TRBV3-1/TRBV3-2	TRBJ2-1	15
ASSFQGLNQPQH	TRBV5-4	TRBJ1-5	12
ASSPRDRVDQPQH	TRBV5-8	TRBJ1-5	13
ASGLERGGRETQY	TRBV12-5	TRBJ2-5	13
ASSPQAGGRNEQF	TRBV7-8	TRBJ2-1	13
ASSQVTGNSYEQY	TRBV14	TRBJ2-7	13
ASSVVTGDEQF	TRBV7-9	TRBJ2-1	11
ATSRDFRGYGNQPQH	TRBV15	TRBJ1-5	15
ASSIAGGWETQY	TRBV19	TRBJ2-5	12
ASSPTWGTNEKLF	TRBV7-6	TRBJ1-4	13
AIDVSYNEQF	TRBV10-3	TRBJ2-1	10
ASSGNPGANVLT	TRBV27	TRBJ2-6	12
ATSDVYRDTQY	TRBV24-1	TRBJ2-3	11
ASSQGDRATDTQY	TRBV4-3	TRBJ2-3	13